The TCR beta chain under discussion was sequenced for a study of cytomegalovirus exposure and HLA in healthy donors. Study-level background: The same platform was used for the roughly 120 validation repertoires as for the 666 first-cohort repertoires, as reported in a later analysis. The study's findings and limits: Rare TCR sequences predominated, though certain public TCRs were found in many donors. It was approximately 150 TCR beta chains that were listed as cytomegalovirus-associated. The authors confirmed in vitro that three CMV-associated chains were specific for CMV antigens.

The V gene's germline CDR1 is WSHSY and CDR2 SAAADI. The ends lost 0 bases at V and 3 bases at J; junction bases unmatched: 7. The CDR3 is made up of 17 amino acids. Remarks on this clone: No antigen is known for it.

Sequenced by immunoSEQ multiplex PCR; TCRdb stores in-frame clones only, minus some. Of tens of thousands of clones listed, 95% to 98% are singletons. Sample: PBMCs. The sequence was collected from a woman aged 18-29 years in good health and CMV-seropositive. V and J are TRBV10-2 and TRBJ2-3; the match to TRBD2 covers 9 bases. In nucleotides, the CDR3 is TGCGCCAGCAGTGAGTCTAAGGCGGGAGGGCCTACAGATACGCAGTATTTT. Translating it yields CASSESKAGGPTDTQYF.